Below, 18 T cell receptor beta chains from the same sample are listed, as sequenced in a study of blood T cells in healthy people across ages. Primers used in a second PCR of about 6 to 11 cycles were a sample-barcoded 5' primer and a J-beta primer mix. TCRdb independently ran MiXCR on the 5' RACE reads; one entry per CDR3 protein. In the table there are roughly 1.9 million distinct CDR3 sequences, approximately 40% of which are singletons. Material: blood. These receptors were obtained from a human donor in good health.

J is TRBJ2-1 and V is TRBV10-3; D is perhaps TRBD2 (6 bases). Germline-derived CDR1 and CDR2 are ENHRY and SYGVKD. V lost 8 bases to trimming and J lost 12 bases, with 14 bases between them. This CDR3 spans 11 amino acids. The CDR3: CAIESRGGQFF. In DNA form, the CDR3 reads TGTGCCATCGAATCGCGGGGAGGGCAGTTCTTC.

This clonotype appeared a few times. V usage is TRBV6-4 and J usage is TRBJ2-3, with TRBD2 as a possible D gene (5 bases). The germline V gene has CDR1 MRHNA and CDR2 SNTAGT. The CDR3 is 18 residues long. Between the trimmed V and J ends, which lost 0 bases and 6 bases, there was a span of 22 bases. CDR3 nucleotide sequence: TGTGCCAGCAGTGACTCGATGTCTATATGGCGTTCGGGGGATACGCAGTATTTT. Protein product: CASSDSMSIWRSGDTQYF.

The chain recombines TRBV29-1 with TRBJ2-3; D is undetermined. V shed 6 bases and J shed 1 base, with 11 bases lying between them. CDR1 is SQVTM, CDR2 ANQGSEA, per germline. The CDR3 is 13 amino acids. The CDR3 sequence: CSVEWVGTDTQYF. In nucleotides, the CDR3 is TGCAGCGTGGAGTGGGTAGGCACAGATACGCAGTATTTT.

This chain links TRBV29-1 with TRBJ2-5; D is ambiguous. This CDR3 has 12 amino acids. The V end was cut by 4 bases, the J end by 0 bases, with 6 bases between. Germline-derived CDR1 and CDR2 are SQVTM and ANQGSEA. Here the CDR3 DNA reads TGCAGCGTTGTTCAGAACCAAGAGACCCAGTACTTC. Protein sequence: CSVVQNQETQYF. The entire variable domain, with the rest obtained from reference TRBV29-1 and TRBJ2-5, is as follows: SAVISQKPSRDICQRGTSLTIQCQVDSQVTMMFWYRQQPGQSLTLIATANQGSEATYESGFVIDKFPISRPNLTFSTLTVSNMSPEDSSIYLCSVVQNQETQYFGPGTRLLVL.

This clonotype showed up just a few times. This chain joins TRBV10-3 and TRBJ1-1, with D possibly matching TRBD1 (5 bases). Germline V gene sequence: CDR1 ENHRY, CDR2 SYGVKD. Trimming removed 6 bases from V and 5 bases from J, with 16 bases in between. The CDR3 extends over 14 amino acids. The CDR3 here is CAISLRGLETEAFF. Here the CDR3 DNA reads TGTGCCATCAGCCTCCGGGGGTTAGAGACTGAAGCTTTCTTT.

This chain connects TRBV27 to TRBJ1-2, with D possibly TRBD1 on 6 matching bases. The CDR3 covers 16 residues. Trimming pared 8 bases from V and 5 bases from J, leaving 24 bases between. Germline V gene sequence: CDR1 MNHEY, CDR2 SMNVEV (reference sequence). DNA for the CDR3: TGTGCCAGCGGCTATCAGGGGTCGATCAAGCCTTATGGCTACACCTTC. As protein: CASGYQGSIKPYGYTF.

This clonotype has only a few counts. J is TRBJ2-5 and V is TRBV7-8; tentatively, D is TRBD1 or TRBD2 (5 bases each). The germline gives CDR1 SGHVS, CDR2 FQNEAQ. The CDR3 is made up of 17 amino acids. With 0 bases removed from V and 5 bases from J, the gap between germline ends came to 19 bases. The CDR3 loop reads CASSLARVGRGVETQYF. As DNA, the CDR3 is TGTGCCAGCAGCTTAGCGCGAGTAGGAAGGGGAGTGGAGACCCAGTACTTC.

Many counts were recorded for this clonotype. Compared with germline, one end of the junction differs, possibly owing to a read error. J is TRBJ2-7 and V is TRBV4-3, with D tentatively TRBD1 (5 bases). Germline lookup yields CDR1 LGHNA and CDR2 YSLEER. This CDR3 is 13 amino acids long. CDR3 amino acids: CASSQTGSYEQYF. CDR3 sequence (DNA): TGTGCCAGCAGTCAAACAGGATCCTACGAGCAGTACTTC.

In its sample, this clonotype was seen a few times. The chain has TRBV2 and TRBJ2-1; the D gene is possibly TRBD1 (5 bases). Looked up from germline, CDR1 is SNHLY and CDR2 is FYNNEI. CDR3 size: 12 residues. V dropped 6 bases and J dropped 7 bases, with 10 bases sitting between them. This chain's CDR3 is CASSVDRNEQFF. Here the CDR3 DNA reads TGTGCCAGCAGCGTCGACAGAAATGAGCAGTTCTTC.

The chain has TRBV6-2 or TRBV6-3 and TRBJ2-1; D possibly corresponds to TRBD1 (5 bases). CDR3 size: 15 residues. Germline V gene lookup returns CDR1 MNHEY and CDR2 SVGEGT. Trimming stripped 2 bases from V and 1 base from J, with 9 bases between. For the CDR3, the DNA is TGTGCCAGCAGTTACAGGCCAGGGTCCTACAATGAGCAGTTCTTC. This sequence encodes CASSYRPGSYNEQFF.

The V gene is TRBV6-5, the J gene TRBJ1-1; D ambiguous. The ends were cut back, 4 bases at V and 0 bases at J, with 6 bases in the middle. The germline CDR1 and CDR2 sequences are MNHEY and SVGAGI. The CDR3 loop spans 13 amino acids. CDR3 DNA sequence: TGTGCCAGCAGTTTTTACCTGAACACTGAAGCTTTCTTT. This gives the protein CASSFYLNTEAFF.

V usage is TRBV20-1 and J usage is TRBJ2-1; D might be TRBD2 (5 bases). The V and J ends lost 4 bases and 13 bases respectively, with 17 bases between them. CDR1 DFQATT and CDR2 SNEGSKA come from the germline V gene (reference sequence). CDR3 length: 12 amino acids. CDR3 residues: CSAKRRDFGQFF. The CDR3 coding sequence is TGCAGTGCTAAGCGCCGGGATTTTGGACAGTTCTTC.

The V and J genes are TRBV2 and TRBJ2-5; 11 nucleotides agree with TRBD2. Germline V gives CDR1 SNHLY, CDR2 FYNNEI. Unmatched junction bases numbered 5, after V lost 4 bases and J lost 1 base. CDR3 length: 16 residues. CDR3 DNA: TGTGCCAGCAGTGTACCGGGACTAGCGGTCCAAGAGACCCAGTACTTC. It specifies CASSVPGLAVQETQYF.

V and J are TRBV20-1 and TRBJ2-6; D is ambiguous. CDR3 length: 20 residues. V lost 1 base, J lost 0 bases, and 22 bases lay in between. In germline, CDR1 is DFQATT, CDR2 SNEGSKA (reference sequence). This CDR3 is CSARAVTQPTLNSGANVLTF. In nucleotides, the CDR3 is TGCAGTGCTAGAGCGGTCACGCAGCCTACACTTAACTCTGGGGCCAACGTCCTGACTTTC.

The chain combines TRBV18 with TRBJ2-3, with a weak D call TRBD2 (5 bases). The CDR3 has 16 amino acids. Germline-derived CDR1 and CDR2 are KGHSH and LQKENI. The ends were cut back, 3 bases at V and 2 bases at J, with 15 bases in the middle. CDR3 loop: CASSPRRDLTTDTQYF. For the CDR3, the DNA is TGTGCCAGCTCACCGAGACGGGATCTGACCACAGATACGCAGTATTTT.

This chain connects TRBV6-5 to TRBJ1-2; no definite D call. Trimming took 0 bases from V and 0 from J, leaving 14 bases between them. CDR3 length: 17 amino acids. The V gene's germline CDR1 is MNHEY and CDR2 SVGAGI. The CDR3 here is CASSYSAEAAANYGYTF. In nucleotides, the CDR3 is TGTGCCAGCAGTTACTCGGCGGAGGCGGCAGCTAACTATGGCTACACCTTC.

This clonotype has more than one count but fewer than ten. This chain joins TRBV9 and TRBJ2-3, with 7 bases that match TRBD1. After removal of 3 bases from V and 4 bases from J, the junction contained 5 bases not matched to a gene. CDR1 and CDR2 from the germline V gene are SGDLS and YYNGEE. The CDR3 covers 14 residues. CDR3 sequence: CASSAADRSDTQYF. The CDR3 coding sequence is TGTGCCAGCAGCGCAGCGGACAGGTCAGATACGCAGTATTTT.

This clonotype was detected only a few times. V gene TRBV7-2 combines with J gene TRBJ2-7; possible D gene TRBD2, 7 bases. Trimming took 7 bases from V and 3 from J, leaving 16 bases between them. Germline V gene lookup returns CDR1 SGHTA and CDR2 FQGNSA. This CDR3 region has 14 residues. CDR3 region: CASTQSGGLYEQYF. CDR3 DNA: TGTGCCAGCACCCAATCGGGGGGCCTCTACGAGCAGTACTTC.